This T cell receptor (beta chain) was identified in a study of a mutant IDH1 vaccine in newly diagnosed glioma. Study-wide background: Treatment recipients were about 60% male and around 38% female, and their mean age was around 37 years. Previous treatment comprised radiotherapy, temozolomide, or both, mostly both. Overall study results and limits: Variations in leading peripheral T cell clonotypes appeared to have no connection with pseudoprogression. The vaccine induced immune responses, and these occurred in over 90% of patients.

Time point defined: baseline, week 1 (first vaccination visit). Treatment defined: pre-vaccination baseline after standard-of-care therapy. The germline CDR1 and CDR2 sequences are SGHDN and FVKESK. The length of the CDR3 is 15 residues. Trimming pared 3 bases from V and 0 bases from J, leaving 6 bases between. A word on this clone: Antigen specificity is unknown.

Clones were read by immunoSEQ multiplex PCR, and TCRdb kept only the in-frame ones, dropping some. The sample contains around 59,000 clones, 91% of which appear only once. Sequenced material: PBMCs, taken from a glioma patient treated with radiotherapy, temozolomide or both. This TCR came from a man aged 50 to 59 with glioma. This sequence joins TRBV14 and TRBJ2-6, with unresolved D. CDR3 region: CASSQAVSGANVLTF. CDR3 in DNA: TGTGCCAGCAGCCAGGCGGTCTCTGGGGCCAACGTCCTGACTTTC.